This T cell receptor beta chain stems from a study of post-analysis software for immune sequencing data. Overall study context: The study covered relapsing-remitting, secondary progressive and progressive-relapsing courses of multiple sclerosis.

Findings of the study overall: There was significantly lower normalized Chao1 diversity in multiple sclerosis patients than in controls. Patients showed TRBV5-6, TRBV5-1 and TRBV20-1 among roughly 5 TRBV segments more frequent than in controls.

In the case of this clonotype: Its antigen is undetermined.

Unique molecular identifiers tagged the TCR beta cDNA libraries. TCRdb redid the calling of the PCR reads with MiXCR, one entry per CDR3 protein. Of roughly 870,000 distinct CDR3 sequences listed, roughly 50% are singletons. V was clipped by 5 bases and J by 5 bases, with 26 bases between them. The length of the CDR3 is 18 residues. Per the germline V gene, CDR1 is MNHEY and CDR2 is SMNVEV (reference sequence). The clonotype was recovered from a girl under 18 with multiple sclerosis. Sequencing was carried out using blood. The V and J genes are TRBV27 and TRBJ2-3, with D maybe TRBD2 (7 bases). CDR3 DNA sequence: TGTGCCAGCAGTCTCTCGCCCCCGGGGGGCTGGAGAAAAGATACGCAGTATTTT. This sequence encodes CASSLSPPGGWRKDTQYF.